This entry lists 28 T cell receptor beta chains sequenced from one sample in a study of blood T cell repertoires in COVID-19. Generated by immunoSEQ multiplex PCR, the TCRdb table keeps only in-frame clones and is missing some. The table has around 150,000 clones, around 87% seen once. The specimen was peripheral blood. The receptors were sampled from a man between 18 and 35 years old with acute or convalescent COVID-19.

This rearrangement joins TRBV19 to TRBJ1-5, with D tentatively TRBD1 (5 bases). Germline CDR1 reads LNHDA; CDR2 reads SQIVND (reference sequence). Trimming removed 7 bases at V and 0 bases at J, with 13 bases between. This CDR3 is built from 15 residues. The CDR3 DNA follows: TGTGCCAGTACCTACTCGGGGGGTAGCAATCAGCCCCAGCATTTT. Protein sequence: CASTYSGGSNQPQHF. Variable domain in full (rest from reference TRBV19 and TRBJ1-5): DGGITQSPKYLFRKEGQNVTLSCEQNLNHDAMYWYRQDPGQGLRLIYYSQIVNDFQKGDIAEGYSVSREKKESFPLTVTSAQKNPTAFYLCASTYSGGSNQPQHFGDGTRLSIL.

The V gene is TRBV10-3, the J gene TRBJ1-4, with D unresolved. The CDR3 sequence is 15 residues long. In germline, CDR1 is ENHRY, CDR2 SYGVKD. V shed 3 bases and J shed 2 bases, with 10 bases lying between them. The CDR3 spells CAISDRGGTNEKLFF. CDR3 nucleotide sequence: TGTGCCATCAGTGATCGGGGAGGGACTAATGAAAAACTGTTTTTT.

This clone occurred once. The chain is built from TRBV6-2 or TRBV6-3 and TRBJ2-5; D is unresolved. Germline V lookup: CDR1 MNHEY, CDR2 SVGEGT. CDR3 length: 12 amino acids. Trimming took 6 bases from V and 7 from J, leaving 12 bases between them. Here the CDR3 DNA reads TGTGCCAGCAGCCTTGGAGTAGGGACCCAGTACTTC. Its translation is CASSLGVGTQYF.

The chain uses TRBV12-5 and TRBJ1-2; D gene unclear. Germline V CDR1 and CDR2: LGHNT, FRNRAP. Deletions cut 0 bases from V and 8 bases from J, with 7 bases between. The CDR3 has 12 amino acids. The CDR3 reads CASGLVTGGYTF. The CDR3 region has the DNA TGTGCTAGTGGTTTGGTAACGGGGGGCTACACCTTC.

This clone was counted a single time. V and J are TRBV11-3 and TRBJ2-3; 9 bases match TRBD1. Trimming removed 0 bases from V and 7 bases from J; junction bases left unmatched: 11. The CDR3 has 17 residues. The germline CDR1 and CDR2 sequences are SGHNT and YENEEA. The CDR3 sequence: CASSLDSAGDRANTQYF. The CDR3, as DNA: TGTGCCAGCAGCTTAGACTCGGCCGGGGACAGGGCAAATACGCAGTATTTT.

J is TRBJ1-6 and V is TRBV24-1; D is ambiguous. V was trimmed by 4 bases and J by 5 bases, leaving 8 bases between them. The CDR3 is 14 amino acids. The germline V gene has CDR1 KGHDR and CDR2 SFDVKD. The CDR3 is CATSEAWDNSPLHF. The CDR3 nucleotides are TGTGCCACCAGTGAAGCGTGGGATAATTCACCCCTCCACTTT.

The rearrangement uses TRBV30 and TRBJ1-5; TRBD1 is a possible D gene (6 bases). CDR1 is GTSNPN, CDR2 SVGIG, per germline (reference sequence). This CDR3 is built from 15 residues. The V end was cut by 3 bases, the J end by 3 bases, with 15 bases between. CDR3 DNA: TGTGCCTGGAGCGCACCGGACAGAAACAATCAGCCCCAGCATTTT. It codes for CAWSAPDRNNQPQHF.

The J gene is TRBJ1-3, the V gene TRBV4-1, with 11 nucleotides matching TRBD1. V dropped 2 bases and J dropped 3; count of bases not matched to a gene: 12. This CDR3 is built from 19 residues. CDR1 MGHRA and CDR2 YSYEKL come from the germline V gene. The DNA for the CDR3 is TGCGCCAGCAGCCAACGGGGCTCCGGGACAGGGGGATTTGGAAACACCATATATTTT. Encoded protein: CASSQRGSGTGGFGNTIYF.

In its sample, this clone was seen once. The V call is TRBV29-1, the J call TRBJ1-1; TRBD1 matches at 9 bases. The CDR3 contains 13 residues. Germline V CDR1 and CDR2: SQVTM, ANQGSEA. J gave up 0 bases and V 7 bases, and 3 bases lay outside the gene matches. The CDR3 reads CSARTGVNTEAFF. The CDR3 coding sequence is TGCAGCGCACGGACAGGGGTGAACACTGAAGCTTTCTTT. Complete variable domain (other parts from reference TRBV29-1 and TRBJ1-1): SAVISQKPSRDICQRGTSLTIQCQVDSQVTMMFWYRQQPGQSLTLIATANQGSEATYESGFVIDKFPISRPNLTFSTLTVSNMSPEDSSIYLCSARTGVNTEAFFGQGTRLTVV.

Comments on this clone: This same CDR3 is encoded by further DNA sequences in the sample. The chain uses TRBV19 and TRBJ2-7; 8 nucleotides align to TRBD1. The junction had 4 bases not matched to a gene; V was cut back by 3 bases and J by 0 bases. CDR3 length: 15 residues. Germline V gives CDR1 LNHDA, CDR2 SQIVND (reference sequence). CDR3 DNA: TGTGCCAGTAGTATCGGACAGGGAAACTCCTACGAGCAGTACGTC. It specifies CASSIGQGNSYEQYV.

V is TRBV19 and J is TRBJ2-1; D gene ambiguous. Trimming cost V 4 bases and J 5 bases, with 9 bases left between them. The germline gives CDR1 LNHDA, CDR2 SQIVND (reference sequence). CDR3 size: 13 residues. DNA for the CDR3: TGTGCCAGTAGTAGCGTACCAAACAATGAGCAGTTCTTC. Encoded protein: CASSSVPNNEQFF.

This rearrangement joins TRBV10-3 to TRBJ2-1, with D maybe TRBD2 (7 bases). Deletions cut 3 bases from V and 6 bases from J, with 15 bases between. CDR1 ENHRY and CDR2 SYGVKD come from the germline V gene. The CDR3 has 15 amino acids. The CDR3 reads CAISDLVGGPNEQFF. The DNA of the CDR3 is TGTGCCATCAGTGATTTAGTGGGGGGGCCCAATGAGCAGTTCTTC.

This sequence joins TRBV19 and TRBJ1-1; D is perhaps TRBD1 (6 bases). The CDR3 contains 13 residues. In germline, CDR1 is LNHDA, CDR2 SQIVND (reference sequence). The V end was cut by 5 bases, the J end by 7 bases, with 14 bases between. CDR3 residues: CASSLLTGHEAFF. The CDR3 DNA sequence: TGTGCCAGTAGTTTGCTGACAGGTCATGAAGCTTTCTTT. Full variable domain (outside the CDR3, taken from reference TRBV19 and TRBJ1-1): DGGITQSPKYLFRKEGQNVTLSCEQNLNHDAMYWYRQDPGQGLRLIYYSQIVNDFQKGDIAEGYSVSREKKESFPLTVTSAQKNPTAFYLCASSLLTGHEAFFGQGTRLTVV.

This clone appeared a few times. The chain links TRBV6-1 to TRBJ1-4, with TRBD1 as a possible D gene (5 bases). The V and J ends lost 3 bases and 2 bases respectively, with 10 bases between them. This CDR3 has 15 amino acids. Germline V gene sequence: CDR1 MNHNS, CDR2 SASEGT. The CDR3: CASSDNAGTNEKLFF. As DNA, the CDR3 is TGTGCCAGCAGTGATAACGCAGGGACTAATGAAAAACTGTTTTTT.

The genes are TRBV19 and TRBJ1-3; 9 bases map to TRBD1. Germline V gene sequence: CDR1 LNHDA, CDR2 SQIVND (reference sequence). This CDR3 has 15 amino acids. J gave up 1 base and V 3 bases, and 1 base lay outside the gene matches. In DNA, the CDR3 is TGTGCCAGTAGTATCGGGACAGGGTCTGGAAACACCATATATTTT. As protein: CASSIGTGSGNTIYF.

The chain carries TRBV27 and TRBJ1-3; a possible D gene is TRBD1 (5 bases). V was clipped by 0 bases and J by 2 bases, with 8 bases between them. This CDR3 has 15 residues. Germline V CDR1 and CDR2: MNHEY, SMNVEV (reference sequence). The CDR3 region is CASSLSGGAGNTIYF. CDR3 coding DNA: TGTGCCAGCAGTTTATCAGGAGGGGCTGGAAACACCATATATTTT.

The gene calls are TRBV9 and TRBJ2-1; D perhaps matches TRBD2 (10 bases). Germline values: CDR1 SGDLS, CDR2 YYNGEE. V lost 0 bases to trimming and J lost 9 bases, with 19 bases between them. The CDR3 runs 16 residues. This CDR3 reads CASSVGPSGGQGEQFF. As DNA, the CDR3 is TGTGCCAGCAGCGTAGGGCCTAGCGGGGGACAGGGTGAGCAGTTCTTC.

This chain joins TRBV19 and TRBJ2-5; 7 nucleotides agree with TRBD1. This CDR3 comprises 13 residues. With V trimmed by 6 bases and J by 9 bases, 10 bases remained unmatched. Per germline, CDR1 LNHDA and CDR2 SQIVND (reference sequence). CDR3 bases: TGTGCCAGTAGATTCGGGACAGAATCGGCCCAGTACTTC. Translated: CASRFGTESAQYF.

Comment on this clone: One junction end does not reproduce the germline sequence, and a read error may be involved. V usage is TRBV6-5 and J usage is TRBJ1-4; a weak D match, TRBD1 (5 bases). Germline V gene sequence: CDR1 MNHEY, CDR2 SVGAGI. CDR3 length equals 14 residues. The CDR3 coding sequence is TGTGCCAGCAGTTACTCTCAGGGATCCCCGGAGTGGATTTTT. Its translation: CASSYSQGSPEWIF.

This rearrangement joins TRBV4-1 to TRBJ2-7; D gene unclear. CDR3 length equals 14 residues. CDR1 is MGHRA, CDR2 YSYEKL, per germline. The V gene lost 3 bases and the J gene lost 2 bases, with 11 bases spanning the gap. The CDR3 DNA is TGCGCCAGCAGCCAGTCTCAGGCCGCCTACGAGCAGTACTTC. Translation gives CASSQSQAAYEQYF.

This clone was picked up one time. V usage is TRBV20-1 and J usage is TRBJ1-1; D is undetermined. This CDR3 region has 11 residues. Germline V lookup: CDR1 DFQATT, CDR2 SNEGSKA (reference sequence). V was cut by 5 bases and J by 3 bases, with 7 bases left in between. The CDR3 DNA reads TGCAGTGCTCGGGAGGACACTGAAGCTTTCTTT. This gives the protein CSAREDTEAFF.

The chain recombines TRBV27 with TRBJ2-3; 11 positions match TRBD2. Germline CDR1 and CDR2: MNHEY and SMNVEV (reference sequence). The CDR3 loop spans 15 amino acids. Losses at the gene ends were 5 bases for V and 4 bases for J; bases not matched to a gene: 5. The DNA for the CDR3 is TGTGCCAGCAGTCTTAGCGGGGGGGCTTCAGATACGCAGTATTTT. Its protein product is CASSLSGGASDTQYF.

The chain has TRBV7-9 and TRBJ1-6; 7 nucleotides match TRBD1. CDR3 size: 13 residues. Germline lookup yields CDR1 SEHNR and CDR2 FQNEAQ (reference sequence). V lost 7 bases and J lost 9; bases outside the gene matches: 6. CDR3 amino acids: CASTRQGSSPLHF. Here the CDR3 DNA reads TGTGCCAGCACTAGACAGGGCAGTTCACCCCTCCACTTT.

The CDR3 here is CASSGVTVGANTEAFF. Written as DNA, the CDR3 is TGTGCCAGTAGTGGGGTCACAGTGGGGGCGAACACTGAAGCTTTCTTT. The chain joins TRBV19 to TRBJ1-1, with D maybe TRBD1 (6 bases). Trimming removed 5 bases from V and 1 base from J, with 17 bases in between. Germline V gives CDR1 LNHDA, CDR2 SQIVND (reference sequence). This CDR3 contains 16 residues.

The chain uses TRBV2 and TRBJ1-1; no clear D gene. V gave up 8 bases and J gave up 0 bases, with 13 bases separating them. The CDR3 has 14 amino acids. Germline CDR1 reads SNHLY; CDR2 reads FYNNEI. CDR3 sequence: CASDLGQLNTEAFF. The DNA of the CDR3 is TGTGCCAGCGACCTGGGCCAGTTGAACACTGAAGCTTTCTTT.

Turning to this clone: The junction departs from the called germline gene at one end, perhaps through a read error. This chain uses TRBV5-4 with TRBJ2-1; the match to TRBD2 covers 14 bases. Germline values: CDR1 SGHNT, CDR2 YYREEE (reference sequence). The CDR3 runs to 18 residues. This CDR3 reads CASTLRTSGGSSYNEQFF. Here the CDR3 DNA reads TGTGCCAGCACCTTGAGGACTAGCGGGGGGAGCTCCTACAATGAGCAGTTCTTC.

A few counts support this clone. The genes are TRBV7-2 and TRBJ2-1; 7 bases agree with TRBD1. Germline CDR1 reads SGHTA; CDR2 reads FQGNSA. J lost 7 bases, V lost 3 bases, and 9 bases had no gene match. The CDR3 is made up of 15 amino acids. CDR3 coding DNA: TGTGCCAGCAGCTTTGAGGGGGCTATCGTTAATGAGCAGTTCTTC. Its translation is CASSFEGAIVNEQFF.

J is TRBJ2-7 and V is TRBV13; no clear D gene. V lost 0 bases to trimming and J lost 1 base, with 10 bases between them. CDR3 length equals 15 residues. Germline CDR1 PRHDT, CDR2 FYEKMQ (reference sequence). The CDR3, as DNA: TGTGCCAGCAGCTTAGGCCTAGATAGTTCCTACGAGCAGTACGTC. The encoded protein is CASSLGLDSSYEQYV.